A single sample gave rise to the 32 T cell receptor beta chains below, sequenced in a study of blood T cells in healthy people across ages (dated by TCRdb to about 2015). The method behind the library was 5' RACE. The sample was run on an Illumina HiSeq 2500. A second about 7 to 12 cycle PCR used a sample-barcoded 5' primer and a J-beta primer mix. In TCRdb, the public reads were trimmed at Q25 with fastp and aligned with MiXCR, with productive beta chains retained. Each CDR3 protein appears once, grouped with its most common genes and DNA. This sample gives 790,000 or so distinct CDR3 sequences in total; more than 55% of them show up just once. The top ten clones comprise 20% to 30% of the sample. Input material: blood. These receptors all stem from a man between 40 and 49 years old in good health.

This clonotype was seen a single time. The chain carries TRBV7-9 and TRBJ2-3; D remains unclear. CDR1 is SEHNR, CDR2 FQNEAQ, per germline (reference sequence). There are 15 residues in the CDR3. V lost 1 base, J lost 2 bases, and 10 bases lay in between. The CDR3 bases are TGTGCCAGCAGCTTAGTCCGACTGGACACAGATACGCAGTATTTT. This codes for CASSLVRLDTDTQYF.

In this sample, this clonotype turned up once. The chain links TRBV12-3 or TRBV12-4 to TRBJ1-2; D might be TRBD1 (5 bases). V was trimmed by 5 bases and J by 9 bases, leaving 16 bases between them. CDR3 size: 13 residues. CDR3 coding DNA: TGTGCCAGCAGTCGAACAGGACTTTGGAGCTACACCTTC. Residues: CASSRTGLWSYTF.

This rearrangement joins TRBV6-5 to TRBJ1-6, with 8 bases aligning to TRBD1. The germline V gene encodes CDR1 MNHEY and CDR2 SVGAGI. The V and J ends lost 0 bases and 7 bases, in that order; junction bases with no gene match: 2. The CDR3 has 15 residues. The CDR3 loop is CASSYSTGGNSPLHF. In nucleotides, the CDR3 is TGTGCCAGCAGTTACTCAACAGGGGGAAATTCACCCCTCCACTTT.

About this clonotype itself: At one end, the junction sequence differs from germline, possibly due to a read error. The V gene is TRBV29-1, the J gene TRBJ2-1, with D unclear. CDR3 length equals 15 residues. The germline gives CDR1 SQVTM, CDR2 ANQGSEA. The CDR3: CTVDAAPSSYNEQFF. The CDR3 coding sequence is TGCACCGTTGATGCAGCGCCGAGCTCCTACAATGAGCAGTTCTTC.

The rearrangement links TRBV5-5 to TRBJ1-2, with D unclear. This CDR3 has 14 residues. Trimming shortened V by 2 bases and J by 9 bases, and 17 bases separated the two germline ends. Germline CDR1 SGHKS, CDR2 YYEKEE (reference sequence). This CDR3 is CASSLQLQLKSYTF. The CDR3 nucleotides read TGTGCCAGCAGCTTACAGCTTCAACTTAAAAGCTACACCTTC.

This clonotype was counted only a few times. V usage is TRBV28 and J usage is TRBJ2-3; D is uncertain. Trimming took off 3 bases at V and 2 bases at J, with 9 bases between the two ends. The germline V gene encodes CDR1 MDHEN and CDR2 SYDVKM. This CDR3 comprises 14 residues. CDR3 sequence (DNA): TGTGCCAGCAGTTTTAAGATTTACACAGATACGCAGTATTTT. Its translation is CASSFKIYTDTQYF.

V usage is TRBV28 and J usage is TRBJ2-3; TRBD2 matches 7 bases. CDR3 length equals 15 residues. Germline CDR1 and CDR2: MDHEN and SYDVKM. Trimming at V came to 4 bases and at J to 4 bases, leaving 8 bases not matched to a gene. The CDR3 spells CASSWVWEGSDTQYF. CDR3 in DNA: TGTGCCAGCAGTTGGGTGTGGGAGGGCTCAGATACGCAGTATTTT.

The chain couples TRBV7-2 to TRBJ2-5; the match to TRBD2 covers 7 bases. The tail of the sequence fits TRBJ2-7 better, so the J call may be wrong. Germline assignment: CDR1 SGHTA and CDR2 FQGNSA. There are 14 residues in the CDR3. CDR3 amino acids: CASSLRREIYEQYF. As DNA, the CDR3 is TGTGCCAGCAGCTTACGGCGGGAGATCTACGAGCAGTACTTC.

This clonotype appeared a few times. The chain carries TRBV6-5 and TRBJ2-2; D ambiguous. Germline V gives CDR1 MNHEY, CDR2 SVGAGI. Trimming pared 4 bases from V and 6 bases from J, leaving 18 bases between. CDR3 length: 16 amino acids. The CDR3 sequence: CASSWVRFMRPGELFF. The CDR3 coding sequence is TGTGCCAGCAGTTGGGTTCGGTTCATGCGCCCCGGGGAGCTGTTTTTT.

The genes are TRBV11-2 and TRBJ1-6; TRBD1 might be the D (6 bases). Germline-derived CDR1 and CDR2 are SGHAT and FQNNGV. V lost 6 bases and J 4 bases, leaving 13 bases between the germline ends. The CDR3 covers 15 residues. Here the CDR3 reads CASRHIQGYNSPLHF. The CDR3, as DNA: TGTGCCAGCAGACATATACAGGGTTATAATTCACCCCTCCACTTT.

This chain joins TRBV7-2 and TRBJ1-2; TRBD1 might be the D (6 bases). With 4 bases removed from V and 0 bases from J, the gap between germline ends came to 9 bases. This CDR3 has 14 amino acids. Germline values: CDR1 SGHTA, CDR2 FQGNSA. CDR3 nucleotides: TGTGCCAGCAGCTCCAACAGGGCTAACTATGGCTACACCTTC. It yields the protein CASSSNRANYGYTF.

The chain is built from TRBV5-4 and TRBJ1-1; D is undetermined. Per the germline V gene, CDR1 is SGHNT and CDR2 is YYREEE (reference sequence). The CDR3 has 13 amino acids. The V end was cut by 5 bases, the J end by 3 bases, with 11 bases between. CDR3 region: CASRILIDTEAFF. The CDR3, as DNA: TGTGCCAGCAGGATCCTTATAGACACTGAAGCTTTCTTT.

The chain couples TRBV3-1 to TRBJ2-7; D may be TRBD1 (5 bases). Germline lookup yields CDR1 LGHDT and CDR2 YNNKEL (reference sequence). The CDR3 is 11 residues long. The germline V and J ends were trimmed by 4 bases and 11 bases, with 12 bases remaining between them. The CDR3 region has the DNA TGTGCCAGCAGCCTAGGACATAACAAGTACTTC. Translation: CASSLGHNKYF.

The V and J genes are TRBV2 and TRBJ1-2; D may be TRBD1 (5 bases). This CDR3 region has 13 residues. The germline V gene encodes CDR1 SNHLY and CDR2 FYNNEI. The V end lost 3 bases, the J end lost 5 bases, and 10 bases lay between the germline ends. CDR3 coding DNA: TGTGCCAGCAGTGAGATAGGGGAATATGGCTACACCTTC. It translates to CASSEIGEYGYTF.

This clonotype was detected only a few times. The rearrangement links TRBV7-2 to TRBJ2-4; TRBD1 matches 7 bases. With 6 bases clipped from V and 9 bases from J, the junction kept 11 bases outside the gene matches. The CDR3 is 14 amino acids. Germline CDR1 is SGHTA and CDR2 is FQGNSA. The CDR3 nucleotides are TGTGCCAGCAGACAAATCCTCCGGGACAGCATTCAGTACTTC. Protein: CASRQILRDSIQYF. Full variable domain (remainder filled in from reference TRBV7-2 and TRBJ2-4): GAGVSQSPSNKVTEKGKDVELRCDPISGHTALYWYRQSLGQGLEFLIYFQGNSAPDKSGLPSDRFSAERTGGSVSTLTIQRTQQEDSAVYLCASRQILRDSIQYFGAGTRLSVL.

This chain connects TRBV6-1 to TRBJ2-4, with TRBD1 matching over 9 bases. Per the germline V gene, CDR1 is MNHNS and CDR2 is SASEGT. J gave up 8 bases and V 5 bases, and 10 bases lay outside the gene matches. The length of the CDR3 is 15 residues. For the CDR3, the DNA is TGTGCCAGCAGTCCGGACAGGGGTCAAGGGGACATTCAGTACTTC. Protein: CASSPDRGQGDIQYF.

This clonotype was detected a few times. This chain uses TRBV5-1 with TRBJ2-3, with 8 bases identical to TRBD2. CDR1 and CDR2 from the germline V gene are SGHRS and YFSETQ. The J segment lost 2 bases and the V segment lost 4 bases, leaving 6 bases of the junction unmatched. There are 15 residues in the CDR3. In DNA, the CDR3 is TGCGCCAGCAGCCCCCGGCGGGGGGACACAGATACGCAGTATTTT. Its protein is CASSPRRGDTDTQYF.

In this sample, this clonotype turned up a few times. The V call is TRBV29-1, the J call TRBJ2-3, with D possibly being TRBD2 (6 bases). The length of the CDR3 is 12 residues. CDR1 and CDR2 (germline): SQVTM, ANQGSEA. Trimming took 4 bases from V and 5 from J, leaving 10 bases between them. The CDR3 region is CSVGREGDTQYF. In nucleotides, the CDR3 is TGCAGCGTTGGGAGGGAAGGAGATACGCAGTATTTT.

In its sample, this clonotype was seen a few times. The chain links TRBV28 to TRBJ2-4; 9 nucleotides agree with TRBD1. This CDR3 has 17 amino acids. V lost 3 bases and J lost 6; bases outside the gene matches: 12. Germline CDR1 reads MDHEN; CDR2 reads SYDVKM. As DNA, the CDR3 is TGTGCCAGCAGTTTCGGGTCTTCCGGACAGGGGAGAAACATTCAGTACTTC. It encodes CASSFGSSGQGRNIQYF.

The rearrangement uses TRBV5-1 and TRBJ2-1; TRBD2 aligns across 12 bases. V lost 5 bases and J lost 10; bases outside the gene matches: 7. Germline CDR1 and CDR2: SGHRS and YFSETQ. This CDR3 has 14 residues. The CDR3 loop is CASSRLAGEGEQFF. DNA of the CDR3: TGCGCCAGCAGTCGACTAGCGGGAGAAGGGGAGCAGTTCTTC.

The genes are TRBV11-2 and TRBJ1-5; D is unclear. Germline CDR1 SGHAT, CDR2 FQNNGV. V lost 0 bases and J lost 6, with 12 bases in between. This CDR3 is 15 amino acids long. CDR3 sequence reads: CASSLDSGVGQPQHF. The CDR3 DNA reads TGTGCCAGCAGCTTAGATTCCGGGGTAGGTCAGCCCCAGCATTTT.

CDR3 nucleotides: TGCAGCGTTAGACAGGGGGCTGGCAATCAGCCCCAGCATTTT. Protein sequence: CSVRQGAGNQPQHF. The chain uses TRBV29-1 and TRBJ1-5; the match to TRBD1 covers 10 bases. The ends lost 5 bases at V and 2 bases at J; junction bases unmatched: 3. The V gene's germline CDR1 is SQVTM and CDR2 ANQGSEA. The CDR3 spans 14 residues.

This clonotype has more than one count but fewer than ten. V usage is TRBV5-1 and J usage is TRBJ2-1, with D possibly called TRBD1 or TRBD2 (5 bases each). The CDR3 totals 15 residues. Germline values: CDR1 SGHRS, CDR2 YFSETQ. The ends were cut back, 2 bases at V and 6 bases at J, with 15 bases in the middle. The DNA of the CDR3 is TGCGCCAGCAGCTTTTCCCCCGGGGCTGGCAATGAGCAGTTCTTC. It is translated as CASSFSPGAGNEQFF.

The chain combines TRBV28 with TRBJ2-3; possibly TRBD2 for D (6 bases). Germline CDR1 is MDHEN and CDR2 is SYDVKM. The CDR3 runs 14 residues. The V gene lost 7 bases and the J gene lost 4 bases, with 15 bases spanning the gap. In DNA, the CDR3 is TGTGCCAGCAAACCGGGACTGCCCCCAGATACGCAGTATTTT. This encodes CASKPGLPPDTQYF.

This clonotype has more than one count but fewer than ten. V is TRBV14 and J is TRBJ2-7, with D tentatively TRBD2 (6 bases). With 8 bases removed from V and 4 bases from J, the gap between germline ends came to 12 bases. Germline V gene lookup returns CDR1 SGHDN and CDR2 FVKESK. The CDR3 is 12 amino acids. CDR3: CASGLFRYEQYF. CDR3 in DNA: TGTGCCAGCGGACTATTCCGGTACGAGCAGTACTTC.

A few counts support this clonotype. V usage is TRBV20-1 and J usage is TRBJ2-5; TRBD1 is a possible D gene (6 bases). The CDR3 has 16 amino acids. Germline CDR1 reads DFQATT; CDR2 reads SNEGSKA (reference sequence). The V gene lost 0 bases and the J gene lost 3 bases, with 17 bases spanning the gap. The CDR3 DNA follows: TGCAGTGCTAGAGATCGGGCAGGGGCCCATGAAGAGACCCAGTACTTC. It yields the protein CSARDRAGAHEETQYF.

The chain combines TRBV20-1 with TRBJ1-4; D perhaps matches TRBD1 (5 bases). CDR1 and CDR2 (germline): DFQATT, SNEGSKA (reference sequence). With 1 base removed from V and 7 bases from J, the gap between germline ends came to 13 bases. The CDR3 contains 14 residues. The CDR3 coding sequence is TGCAGTGCTAGAGGGCGGGGCTTGAGTGAAAAACTGTTTTTT. This gives the protein CSARGRGLSEKLFF.

The chain uses TRBV5-6 and TRBJ1-6; possible D gene TRBD1, 5 bases. The CDR3 is made up of 15 amino acids. Germline CDR1 and CDR2: SGHDT and YYEEEE. Trimming stripped 0 bases from V and 10 bases from J, with 14 bases between. CDR3 residues: CASSLGRGEGSPLHF. CDR3 nucleotide sequence: TGTGCCAGCAGCTTGGGTAGGGGAGAAGGCTCACCCCTCCACTTT.

This clonotype was recorded a few times. The chain combines TRBV25-1 with TRBJ2-7, with 9 bases aligning to TRBD1. The CDR3 totals 18 residues. Germline trimming cut 3 bases from V and 0 bases from J; bases unmatched to any gene: 12. The V gene's germline CDR1 is MGHDK and CDR2 SYGVNS. Here the CDR3 reads CASSDSPTRDRDSYEQYF. The CDR3 region has the DNA TGTGCCAGCAGTGATTCCCCCACAAGGGACAGGGACTCCTACGAGCAGTACTTC.

The chain is built from TRBV5-1 and TRBJ2-2; 8 positions match TRBD1. The CDR3 totals 18 residues. J was trimmed by 4 bases and V by 0 bases; bases with no gene match: 11. The germline V gene has CDR1 SGHRS and CDR2 YFSETQ. The CDR3 DNA is TGCGCCAGCAGCTTGGAGGGGCAGGGGGCTGAGAGCACCGGGGAGCTGTTTTTT. Translation: CASSLEGQGAESTGELFF.

The chain has TRBV6-2 or TRBV6-3 and TRBJ2-5; 8 bases are shared with TRBD1. Germline V gene sequence: CDR1 MNHEY, CDR2 SVGEGT. This CDR3 has 14 amino acids. The trim removed 6 bases at V and 9 bases at J, leaving 12 bases unmatched. CDR3 region: CASSPAGQEKAQYF. The CDR3 DNA sequence: TGTGCCAGCAGCCCCGCGGGACAGGAGAAGGCCCAGTACTTC.

The chain uses TRBV4-2 and TRBJ2-1, with D possibly matching TRBD2 (5 bases). Germline CDR1 is LGHNA and CDR2 is YNFKEQ. CDR3 length equals 15 residues. V was cut by 6 bases and J by 6 bases, with 18 bases left in between. As DNA, the CDR3 is TGTGCCAGCAGATCTATCCTGGGGAGTTCCAATGAGCAGTTCTTC. As protein: CASRSILGSSNEQFF.